This record covers a single T cell receptor (beta chain). Recovered participants had two consecutive negative NP/OP PCR tests, healthcare professional clearance, or symptom resolution. Repertoires were generated with immunoSEQ multiplex PCR, while TCRdb's copy carries only in-frame clones and drops some. The data show under 300,000 clones, approximately 90% seen once. Germline CDR1 is SEHNR and CDR2 is FQNEAQ (reference sequence). The CDR3 has 11 residues. Trimming took off 10 bases at V and 10 bases at J, with 16 bases between the two ends. This entry is derived from a study of blood T cell repertoires in COVID-19. Looking at the study overall: Researchers got acute and convalescent COVID-19 samples from the United States, Italy and Spain. PBMCs, B-cell-depleted T cells, or T cells were the source of the cDNA or gDNA that made up the material.

The chain joins TRBV7-9 to TRBJ1-1; D might be TRBD1 (6 bases). What was sequenced was PBMCs or T cells enriched from blood (not recorded which). This receptor was taken from a man between 18 and 29 years old who had recovered from COVID-19. CDR3: CATDRTAGAFF. CDR3 nucleotides: TGTGCCACAGACCGGACAGCAGGAGCTTTCTTT.